This TCR beta chain was captured in a study of radiation and T cells in renal cell carcinoma. The overall study: Nephrectomy followed 15 Gy stereotactic body radiation by 4 weeks.

The time point was: baseline pretreatment blood. Treatment of the sample: 15 Gy SBRT to primary tumor, nephrectomy 4 weeks later. Germline V CDR1 and CDR2: LNHDA, SQIVND (reference sequence). The CDR3 totals 13 residues. The V and J ends lost 6 bases and 2 bases respectively, with 9 bases between them. The table came from immunoSEQ multiplex PCR; TCRdb's copy has only in-frame clones and leaves some out. The sample consists of roughly 100,000 clones, 75% to 90% of them appearing once. This sample comprised blood, obtained from a patient whose treatment included radiotherapy and nephrectomy. The TCR was taken from a man over 45 with renal cell carcinoma. V is TRBV19 and J is TRBJ2-3; possible D gene TRBD1, 5 bases. The CDR3 sequence is CASSGHDTDTQYF. The CDR3 DNA reads as TGTGCCAGTAGCGGACACGACACAGATACGCAGTATTTT.